This record covers a single TCR beta chain. This record comes from a study of T cell changes during pregnancy in multiple sclerosis. V trimming: 3 bases; J trimming: 1 base; junction bases outside the gene matches: 3. The germline V gene encodes CDR1 SGHAT and CDR2 FQNNGV. There are 15 residues in the CDR3. Clones were sequenced by immunoSEQ multiplex PCR, and TCRdb holds only the in-frame ones, with some missing. The sample carries fewer than 80,000 clones, roughly 90% recorded once. V and J are TRBV11-2 and TRBJ2-5; 9 positions match TRBD2. The sequencing here drew on CD4+ T cells from peripheral blood mononuclear cells, taken in the third trimester of pregnancy. This sequence originates from a female donor in good health, enrolled as a control in a pregnancy study. DNA of the CDR3: TGTGCCAGCAGCTTGGCGGGGGGGCCCCAAGAGACCCAGTACTTC. Protein product: CASSLAGGPQETQYF.